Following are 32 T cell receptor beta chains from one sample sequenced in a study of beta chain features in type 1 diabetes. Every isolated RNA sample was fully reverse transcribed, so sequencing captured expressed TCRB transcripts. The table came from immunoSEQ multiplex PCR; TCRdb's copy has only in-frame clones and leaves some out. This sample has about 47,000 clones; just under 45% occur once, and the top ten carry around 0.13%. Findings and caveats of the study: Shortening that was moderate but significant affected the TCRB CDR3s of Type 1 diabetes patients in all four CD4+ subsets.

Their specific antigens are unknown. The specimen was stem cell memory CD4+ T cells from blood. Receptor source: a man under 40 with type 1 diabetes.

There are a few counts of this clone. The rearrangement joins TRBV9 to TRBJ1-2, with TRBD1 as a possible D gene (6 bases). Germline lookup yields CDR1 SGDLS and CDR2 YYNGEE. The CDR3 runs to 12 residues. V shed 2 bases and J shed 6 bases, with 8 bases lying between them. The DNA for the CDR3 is TGTGCCAGCAGCGTTGCAGGGGATGGCTACACCTTC. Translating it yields CASSVAGDGYTF.

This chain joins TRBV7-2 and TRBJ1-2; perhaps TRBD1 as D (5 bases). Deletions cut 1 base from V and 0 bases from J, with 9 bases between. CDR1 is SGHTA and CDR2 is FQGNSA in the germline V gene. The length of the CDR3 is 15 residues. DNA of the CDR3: TGTGCCAGCAGCTTAGGCCCAGGGACTAACTATGGCTACACCTTC. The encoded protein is CASSLGPGTNYGYTF.

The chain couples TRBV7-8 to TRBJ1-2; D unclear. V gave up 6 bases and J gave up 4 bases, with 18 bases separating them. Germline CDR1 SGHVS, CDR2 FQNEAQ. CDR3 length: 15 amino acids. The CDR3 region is CASSLNPARSYGYTF. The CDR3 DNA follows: TGTGCCAGCAGTCTTAACCCAGCTCGGAGCTATGGCTACACCTTC.

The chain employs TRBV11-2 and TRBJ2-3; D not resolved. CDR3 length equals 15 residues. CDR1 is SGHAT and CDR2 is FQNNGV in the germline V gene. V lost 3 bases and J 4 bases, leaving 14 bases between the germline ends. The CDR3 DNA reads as TGTGCCAGCAGCTTTCCGGGTCTTGCGGCAGATACGCAGTATTTT. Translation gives CASSFPGLAADTQYF.

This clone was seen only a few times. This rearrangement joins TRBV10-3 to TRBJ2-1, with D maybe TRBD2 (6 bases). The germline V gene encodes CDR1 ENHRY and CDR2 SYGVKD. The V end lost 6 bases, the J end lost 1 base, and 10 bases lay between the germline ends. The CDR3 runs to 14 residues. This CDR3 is CAIRAGGSYNEQFF. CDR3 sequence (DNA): TGTGCCATCAGAGCCGGGGGATCCTACAATGAGCAGTTCTTC.

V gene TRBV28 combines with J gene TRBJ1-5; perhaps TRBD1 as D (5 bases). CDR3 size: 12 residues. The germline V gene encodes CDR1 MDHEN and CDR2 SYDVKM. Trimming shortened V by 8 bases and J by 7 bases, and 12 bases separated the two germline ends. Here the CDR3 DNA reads TGTGCCAGCGGAAAGGGGTTCCAGCCCCAGCATTTT. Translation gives CASGKGFQPQHF.

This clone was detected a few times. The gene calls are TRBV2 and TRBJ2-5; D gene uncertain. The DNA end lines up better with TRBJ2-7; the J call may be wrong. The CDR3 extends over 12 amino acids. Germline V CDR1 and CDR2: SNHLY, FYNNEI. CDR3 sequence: CASSSQSYEQYF. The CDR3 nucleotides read TGTGCCAGCAGTTCACAGAGCTACGAGCAGTACTTC.

CDR3 protein: CASFRGTGFFNQPQHF. The CDR3 DNA follows: TGTGCCAGCTTCCGAGGGACAGGGTTTTTTAATCAGCCCCAGCATTTT. This chain uses TRBV28 with TRBJ1-5; TRBD1 agrees at 9 bases. Trimming took 8 bases from V and 4 from J; bases not matched to a gene: 12. The germline gives CDR1 MDHEN, CDR2 SYDVKM. This CDR3 region has 16 residues.

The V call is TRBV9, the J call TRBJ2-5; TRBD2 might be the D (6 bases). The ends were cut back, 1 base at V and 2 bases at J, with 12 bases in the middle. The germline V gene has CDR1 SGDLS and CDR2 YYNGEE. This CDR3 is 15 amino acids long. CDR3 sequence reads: CASSVMSGEQETQYF. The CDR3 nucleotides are TGTGCCAGCAGCGTAATGTCGGGAGAACAAGAGACCCAGTACTTC.

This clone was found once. The CDR3 here is CSVELIRAGLDTEAFF. The DNA for the CDR3 is TGCAGCGTTGAGTTGATCCGAGCGGGGTTGGACACTGAAGCTTTCTTT. The chain couples TRBV29-1 to TRBJ1-1; D call uncertain. The CDR3 runs to 16 residues. V was clipped by 3 bases and J by 3 bases, with 20 bases between them. Germline CDR1 and CDR2: SQVTM and ANQGSEA.

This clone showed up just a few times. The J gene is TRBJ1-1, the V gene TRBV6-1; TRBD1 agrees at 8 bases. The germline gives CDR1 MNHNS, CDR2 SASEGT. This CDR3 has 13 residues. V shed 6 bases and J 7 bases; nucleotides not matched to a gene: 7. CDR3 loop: CASSRGPGVEAFF. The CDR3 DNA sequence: TGTGCCAGCAGCAGGGGGCCCGGAGTTGAAGCTTTCTTT.

CDR3 protein: CASSQDTWDRGYEQYF. CDR3 DNA sequence: TGTGCCAGCAGCCAAGATACGTGGGACAGAGGCTACGAGCAGTACTTC. The V call is TRBV4-2, the J call TRBJ2-7, with TRBD1 matching over 7 bases. Trimming cost V 0 bases and J 3 bases; bases outside gene matches: 8. This CDR3 region has 16 residues. Germline V gives CDR1 LGHNA, CDR2 YNFKEQ.

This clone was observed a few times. The CDR3 sequence is CASSFSGVRQQFF. The CDR3 bases are TGTGCCAGCAGCTTTAGCGGAGTCAGGCAGCAGTTCTTC. The rearrangement uses TRBV7-9 and TRBJ2-1; D is possibly TRBD2 (6 bases). V lost 3 bases, J lost 11 bases, and 14 bases lay in between. This CDR3 spans 13 amino acids. Germline loops: CDR1 SEHNR, CDR2 FQNEAQ (reference sequence).

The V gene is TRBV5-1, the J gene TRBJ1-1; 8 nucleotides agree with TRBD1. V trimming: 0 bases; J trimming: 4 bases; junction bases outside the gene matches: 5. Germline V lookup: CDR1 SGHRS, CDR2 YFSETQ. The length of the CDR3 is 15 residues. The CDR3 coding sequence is TGCGCCAGCAGCTTGGGCGACAGGGGCGGCACTGAAGCTTTCTTT. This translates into CASSLGDRGGTEAFF.

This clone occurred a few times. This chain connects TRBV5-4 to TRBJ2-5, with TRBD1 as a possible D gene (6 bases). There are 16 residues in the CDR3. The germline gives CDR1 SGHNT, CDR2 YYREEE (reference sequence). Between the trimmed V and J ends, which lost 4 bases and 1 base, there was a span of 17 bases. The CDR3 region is CASSGASGTLQETQYF. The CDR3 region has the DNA TGTGCCAGCAGCGGTGCCTCCGGGACACTCCAAGAGACCCAGTACTTC.

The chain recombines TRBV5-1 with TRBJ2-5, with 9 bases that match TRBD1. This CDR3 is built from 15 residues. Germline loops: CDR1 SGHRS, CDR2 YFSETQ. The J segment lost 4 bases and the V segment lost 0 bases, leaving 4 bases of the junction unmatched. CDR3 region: CASSLATGGAETQYF. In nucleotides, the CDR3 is TGCGCCAGCAGCTTGGCCACAGGGGGCGCAGAGACCCAGTACTTC.

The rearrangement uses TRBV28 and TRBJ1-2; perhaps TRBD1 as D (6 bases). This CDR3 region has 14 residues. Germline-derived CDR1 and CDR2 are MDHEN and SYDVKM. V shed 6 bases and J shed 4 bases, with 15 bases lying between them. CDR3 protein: CASSRGGGLYGYTF. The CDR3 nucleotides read TGTGCCAGCAGCCGCGGGGGGGGCCTCTATGGCTACACCTTC.

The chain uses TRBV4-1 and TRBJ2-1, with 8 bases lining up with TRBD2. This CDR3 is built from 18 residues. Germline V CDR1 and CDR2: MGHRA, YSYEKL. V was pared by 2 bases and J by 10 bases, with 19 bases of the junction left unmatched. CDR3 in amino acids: CASSQWGGAGVMSDEQFF. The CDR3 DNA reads TGCGCCAGCAGCCAATGGGGAGGAGCGGGAGTAATGAGCGACGAGCAGTTCTTC.

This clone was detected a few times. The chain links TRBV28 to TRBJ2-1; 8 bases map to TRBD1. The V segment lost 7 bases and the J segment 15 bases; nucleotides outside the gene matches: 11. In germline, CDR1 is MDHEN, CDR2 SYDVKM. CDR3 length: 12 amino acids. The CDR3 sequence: CASTTFGQGVFF. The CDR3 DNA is TGTGCCAGCACCACCTTCGGACAGGGAGTGTTCTTC.

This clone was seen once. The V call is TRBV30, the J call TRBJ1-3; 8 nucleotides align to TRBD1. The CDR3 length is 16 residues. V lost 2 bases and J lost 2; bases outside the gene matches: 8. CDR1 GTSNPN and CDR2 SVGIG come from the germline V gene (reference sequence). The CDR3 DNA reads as TGTGCCTGGAGTAGGAAAACAGGGGGGACTGGAAACACCATATATTTT. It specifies CAWSRKTGGTGNTIYF.

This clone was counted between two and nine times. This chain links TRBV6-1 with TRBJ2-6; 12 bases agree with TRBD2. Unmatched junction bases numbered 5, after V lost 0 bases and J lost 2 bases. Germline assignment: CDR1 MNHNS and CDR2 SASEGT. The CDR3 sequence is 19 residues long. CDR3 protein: CASSEAWLAGGPGANVLTF. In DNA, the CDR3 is TGTGCCAGCAGTGAAGCTTGGCTAGCGGGAGGGCCTGGGGCCAACGTCCTGACTTTC.

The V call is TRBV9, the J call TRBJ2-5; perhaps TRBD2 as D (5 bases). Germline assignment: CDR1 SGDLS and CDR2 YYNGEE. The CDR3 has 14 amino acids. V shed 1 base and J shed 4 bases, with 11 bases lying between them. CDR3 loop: CASSVLRLLETQYF. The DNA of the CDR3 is TGTGCCAGCAGCGTATTGCGACTACTAGAGACCCAGTACTTC.

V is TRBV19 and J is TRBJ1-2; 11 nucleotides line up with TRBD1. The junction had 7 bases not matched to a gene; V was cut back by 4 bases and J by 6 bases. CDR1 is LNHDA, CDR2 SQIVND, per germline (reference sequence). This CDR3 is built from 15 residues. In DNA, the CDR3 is TGTGCCAGTAGTACGCGGACAGGGGGCACGGATGGCTACACCTTC. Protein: CASSTRTGGTDGYTF.

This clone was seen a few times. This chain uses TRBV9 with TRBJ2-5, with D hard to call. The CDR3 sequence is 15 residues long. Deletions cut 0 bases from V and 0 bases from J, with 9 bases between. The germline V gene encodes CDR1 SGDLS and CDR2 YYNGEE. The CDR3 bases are TGTGCCAGCAGCGTAGGACTGTTCGACCAAGAGACCCAGTACTTC. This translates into CASSVGLFDQETQYF.

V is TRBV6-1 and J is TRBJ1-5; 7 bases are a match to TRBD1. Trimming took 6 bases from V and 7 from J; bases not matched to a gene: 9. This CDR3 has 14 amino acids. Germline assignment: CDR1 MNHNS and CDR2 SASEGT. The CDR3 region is CASRIDRDWQPQHF. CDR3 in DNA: TGTGCCAGCAGAATAGACAGGGACTGGCAGCCCCAGCATTTT.

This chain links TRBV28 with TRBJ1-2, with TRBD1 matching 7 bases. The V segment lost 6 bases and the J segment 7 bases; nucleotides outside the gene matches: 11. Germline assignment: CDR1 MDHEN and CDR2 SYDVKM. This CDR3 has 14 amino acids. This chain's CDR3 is CASRQGGAPGGYTF. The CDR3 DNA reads TGTGCCAGCAGGCAGGGGGGAGCCCCAGGTGGCTACACCTTC.

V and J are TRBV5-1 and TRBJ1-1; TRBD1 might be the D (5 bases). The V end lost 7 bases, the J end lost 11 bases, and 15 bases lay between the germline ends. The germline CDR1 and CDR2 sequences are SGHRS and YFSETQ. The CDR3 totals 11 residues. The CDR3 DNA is TGCGCCAGCCGAAGCGGGGGAGATGCTTTCTTT. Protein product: CASRSGGDAFF. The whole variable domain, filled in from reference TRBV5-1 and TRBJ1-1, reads KAGVTQTPRYLIKTRGQQVTLSCSPISGHRSVSWYQQTPGQGLQFLFEYFSETQRNKGNFPGRFSGRQFSNSRSEMNVSTLELGDSALYLCASRSGGDAFFGQGTRLTVV.

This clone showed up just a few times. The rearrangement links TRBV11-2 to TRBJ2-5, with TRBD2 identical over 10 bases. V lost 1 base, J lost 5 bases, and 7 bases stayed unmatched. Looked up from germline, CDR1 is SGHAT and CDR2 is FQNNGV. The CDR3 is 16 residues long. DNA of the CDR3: TGTGCCAGCAGCTTAGTCCCACTAGCGGGATGGGAGACCCAGTACTTC. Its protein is CASSLVPLAGWETQYF.

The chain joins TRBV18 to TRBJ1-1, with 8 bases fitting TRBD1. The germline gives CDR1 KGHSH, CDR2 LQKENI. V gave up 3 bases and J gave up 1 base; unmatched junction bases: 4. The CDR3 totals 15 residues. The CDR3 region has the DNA TGTGCCAGCTCACCGCGGACAGGGAGGAACACTGAAGCTTTCTTT. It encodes CASSPRTGRNTEAFF.

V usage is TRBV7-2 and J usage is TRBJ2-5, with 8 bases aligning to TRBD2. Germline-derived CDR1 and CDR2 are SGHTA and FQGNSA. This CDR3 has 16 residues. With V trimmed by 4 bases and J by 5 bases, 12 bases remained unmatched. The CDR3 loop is CASSSAIAGLPETQYF. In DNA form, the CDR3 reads TGTGCCAGCAGCTCAGCCATAGCGGGACTCCCGGAGACCCAGTACTTC.

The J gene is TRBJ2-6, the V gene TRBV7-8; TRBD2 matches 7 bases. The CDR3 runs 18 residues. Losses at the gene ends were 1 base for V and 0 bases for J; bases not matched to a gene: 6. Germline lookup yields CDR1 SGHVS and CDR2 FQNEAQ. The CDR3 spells CASSLVPSGVSGANVLTF. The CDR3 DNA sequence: TGTGCCAGCAGCTTAGTCCCTAGCGGAGTCTCTGGGGCCAACGTCCTGACTTTC. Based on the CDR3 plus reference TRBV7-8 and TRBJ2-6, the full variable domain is GAGVSQSPRYKVAKRGQDVALRCDPISGHVSLFWYQQALGQGPEFLTYFQNEAQLDKSGLPSDRFFAERPEGSVSTLKIQRTQQEDSAVYLCASSLVPSGVSGANVLTFGAGSRLTVL.

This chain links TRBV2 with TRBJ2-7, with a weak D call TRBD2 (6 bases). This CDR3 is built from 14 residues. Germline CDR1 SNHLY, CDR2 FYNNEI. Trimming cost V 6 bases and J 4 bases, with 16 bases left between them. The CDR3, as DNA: TGTGCCAGCAGGGGCGGGACCCATCTGTACGAGCAGTACTTC. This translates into CASRGGTHLYEQYF.